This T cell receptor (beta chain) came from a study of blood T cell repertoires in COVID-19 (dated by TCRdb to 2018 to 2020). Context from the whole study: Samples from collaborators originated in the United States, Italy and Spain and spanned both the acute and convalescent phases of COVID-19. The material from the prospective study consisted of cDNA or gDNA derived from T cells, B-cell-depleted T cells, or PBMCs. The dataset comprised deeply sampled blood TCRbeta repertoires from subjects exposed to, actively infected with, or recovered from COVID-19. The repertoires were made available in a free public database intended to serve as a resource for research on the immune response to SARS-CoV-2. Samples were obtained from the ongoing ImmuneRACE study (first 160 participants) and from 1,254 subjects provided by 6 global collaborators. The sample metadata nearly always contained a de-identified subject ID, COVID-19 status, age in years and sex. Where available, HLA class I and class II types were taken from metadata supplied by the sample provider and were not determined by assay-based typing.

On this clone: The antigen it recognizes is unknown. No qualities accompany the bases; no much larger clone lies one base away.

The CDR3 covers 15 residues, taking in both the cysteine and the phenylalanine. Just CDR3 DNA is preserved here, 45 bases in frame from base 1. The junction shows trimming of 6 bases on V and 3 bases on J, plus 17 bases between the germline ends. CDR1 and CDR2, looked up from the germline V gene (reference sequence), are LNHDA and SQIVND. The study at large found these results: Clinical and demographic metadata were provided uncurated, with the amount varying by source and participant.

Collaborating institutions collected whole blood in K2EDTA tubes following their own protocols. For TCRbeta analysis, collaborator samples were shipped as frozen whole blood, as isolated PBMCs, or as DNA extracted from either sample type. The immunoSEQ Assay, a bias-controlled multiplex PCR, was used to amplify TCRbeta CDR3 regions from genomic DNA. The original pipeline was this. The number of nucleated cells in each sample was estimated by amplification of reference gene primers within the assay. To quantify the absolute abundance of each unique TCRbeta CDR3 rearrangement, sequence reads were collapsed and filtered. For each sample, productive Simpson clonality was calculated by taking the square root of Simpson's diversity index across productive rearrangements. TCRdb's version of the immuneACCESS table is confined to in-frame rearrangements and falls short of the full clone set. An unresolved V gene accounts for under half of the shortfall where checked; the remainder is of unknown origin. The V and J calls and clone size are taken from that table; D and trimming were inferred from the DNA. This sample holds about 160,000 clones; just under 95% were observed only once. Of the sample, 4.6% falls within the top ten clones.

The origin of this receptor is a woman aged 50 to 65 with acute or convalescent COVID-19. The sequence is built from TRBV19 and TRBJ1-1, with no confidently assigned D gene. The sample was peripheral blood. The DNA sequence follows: TGTGCCAGTAGGCACCCTTGGACTGTCGACACTGAAGCTTTCTTT. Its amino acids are CASRHPWTVDTEAFF.